This section outlines one T cell receptor beta chain sequence together with its context. Its antigen is unidentified. The assay was immunoSEQ multiplex PCR, and TCRdb's table has in-frame clones only and misses some. Here the sample spans more than 400,000 clones, around 95% being singletons. This sample was taken from a study of shared clonotypes between healthy human individuals. Points from the study as a whole: Naive CD4 clonotypes were shared across several donors at around 5%.

The receptor's source is a woman aged 30 to 39 in good health. The source material was naive CD4+ T cells sorted from blood. Indicated subset: CD45RA+ positively selected.

The CDR3 bases are TGCGCCAGCAGAAAGGGACTAGCGGGAGGGCCTGGCGAGCAGTACTTC. Translation: CASRKGLAGGPGEQYF. The chain joins TRBV5-1 to TRBJ2-7; 16 bases are a match to TRBD2. The germline CDR1 and CDR2 sequences are SGHRS and YFSETQ. J lost 6 bases, V lost 5 bases, and 8 bases had no gene match. CDR3 size: 16 residues.